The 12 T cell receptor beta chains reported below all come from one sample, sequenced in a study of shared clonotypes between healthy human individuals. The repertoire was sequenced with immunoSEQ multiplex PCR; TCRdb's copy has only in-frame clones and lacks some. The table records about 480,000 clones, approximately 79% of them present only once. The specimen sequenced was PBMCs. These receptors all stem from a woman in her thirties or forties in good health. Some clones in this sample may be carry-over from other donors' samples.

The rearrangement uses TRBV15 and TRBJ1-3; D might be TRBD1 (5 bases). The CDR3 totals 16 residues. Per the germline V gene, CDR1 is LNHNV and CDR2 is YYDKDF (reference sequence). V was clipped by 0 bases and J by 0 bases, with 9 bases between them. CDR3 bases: TGTGCCACCAGCAGAGATTTCGGGGCCTCTGGAAACACCATATATTTT. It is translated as CATSRDFGASGNTIYF.

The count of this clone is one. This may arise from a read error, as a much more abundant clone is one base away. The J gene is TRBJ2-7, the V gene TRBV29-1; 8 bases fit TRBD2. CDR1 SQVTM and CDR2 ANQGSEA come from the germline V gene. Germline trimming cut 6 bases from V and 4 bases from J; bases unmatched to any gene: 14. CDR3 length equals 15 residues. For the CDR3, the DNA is TGCAGCGTCCCCGGGGGGGATAGCGACATTTACGAGCAGTACTTC. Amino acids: CSVPGGDSDIYEQYF.

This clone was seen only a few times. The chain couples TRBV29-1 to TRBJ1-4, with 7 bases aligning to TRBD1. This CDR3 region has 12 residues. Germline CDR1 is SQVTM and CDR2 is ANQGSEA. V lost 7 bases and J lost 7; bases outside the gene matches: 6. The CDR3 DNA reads TGCAGCGCCAGGACAGGAGCTGAAAAACTGTTTTTT. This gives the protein CSARTGAEKLFF.

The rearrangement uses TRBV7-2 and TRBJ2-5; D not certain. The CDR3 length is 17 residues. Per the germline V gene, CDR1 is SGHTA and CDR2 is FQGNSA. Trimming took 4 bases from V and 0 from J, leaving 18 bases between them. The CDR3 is CASSSYNTKRHQETQYF. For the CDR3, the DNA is TGTGCCAGCAGCTCATACAATACAAAACGGCACCAAGAGACCCAGTACTTC.

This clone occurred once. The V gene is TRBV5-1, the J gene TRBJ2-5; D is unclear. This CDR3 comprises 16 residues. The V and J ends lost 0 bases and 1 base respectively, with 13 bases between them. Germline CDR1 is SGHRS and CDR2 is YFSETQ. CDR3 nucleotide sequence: TGCGCCAGCAGCTTGGAGGCGTGGACCAGCCAAGAGACCCAGTACTTC. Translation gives CASSLEAWTSQETQYF.

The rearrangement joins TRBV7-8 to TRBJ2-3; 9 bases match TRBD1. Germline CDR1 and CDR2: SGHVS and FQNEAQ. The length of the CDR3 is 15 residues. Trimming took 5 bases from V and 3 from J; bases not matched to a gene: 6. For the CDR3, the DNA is TGTGCCAGCAGCCTTCACGACAGGGGGACAGATACGCAGTATTTT. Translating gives CASSLHDRGTDTQYF. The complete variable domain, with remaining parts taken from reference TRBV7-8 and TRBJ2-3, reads GAGVSQSPRYKVAKRGQDVALRCDPISGHVSLFWYQQALGQGPEFLTYFQNEAQLDKSGLPSDRFFAERPEGSVSTLKIQRTQQEDSAVYLCASSLHDRGTDTQYFGPGTRLTVL.

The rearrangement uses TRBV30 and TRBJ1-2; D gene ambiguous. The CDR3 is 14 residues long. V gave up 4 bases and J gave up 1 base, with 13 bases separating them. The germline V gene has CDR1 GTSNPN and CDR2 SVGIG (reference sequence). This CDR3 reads CAWMAPNDNYGYTF. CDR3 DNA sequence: TGTGCCTGGATGGCTCCGAATGATAACTATGGCTACACCTTC. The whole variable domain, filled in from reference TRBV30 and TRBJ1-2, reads SQTIHQWPATLVQPVGSPLSLECTVEGTSNPNLYWYRQAAGRGLQLLFYSVGIGQISSEVPQNLSASRPQDRQFILSSKKLLLSDSGFYLCAWMAPNDNYGYTFGSGTRLTVV.

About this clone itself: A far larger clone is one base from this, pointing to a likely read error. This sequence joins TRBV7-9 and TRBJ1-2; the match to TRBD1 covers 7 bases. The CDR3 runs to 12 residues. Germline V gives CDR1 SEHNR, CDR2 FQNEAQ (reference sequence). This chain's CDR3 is CASSTSWDRKIF. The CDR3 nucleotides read TGTGCCAGCAGCACTAGCTGGGACAGAAAGATCTTC.

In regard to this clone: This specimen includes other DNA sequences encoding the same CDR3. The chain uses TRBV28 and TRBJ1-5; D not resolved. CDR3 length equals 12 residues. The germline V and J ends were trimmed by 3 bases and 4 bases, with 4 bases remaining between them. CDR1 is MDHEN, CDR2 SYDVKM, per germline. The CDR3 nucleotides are TGTGCCAGCAGTTTCCCTAATCAGCCCCAGCATTTT. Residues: CASSFPNQPQHF.

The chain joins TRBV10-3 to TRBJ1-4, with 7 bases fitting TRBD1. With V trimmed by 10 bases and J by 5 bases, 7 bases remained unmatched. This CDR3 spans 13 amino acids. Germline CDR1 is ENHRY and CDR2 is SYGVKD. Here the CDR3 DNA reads TGTGCCACCCGGGACAGAGGAAATGAAAAACTGTTTTTT. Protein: CATRDRGNEKLFF.

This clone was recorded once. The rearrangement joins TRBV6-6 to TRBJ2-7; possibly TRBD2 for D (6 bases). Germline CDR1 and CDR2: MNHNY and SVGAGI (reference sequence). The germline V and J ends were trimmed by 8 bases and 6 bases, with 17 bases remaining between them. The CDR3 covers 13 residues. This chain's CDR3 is CASYRGSGGEQYF. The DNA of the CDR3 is TGTGCCAGCTATCGGGGGAGCGGCGGCGAGCAGTACTTC.

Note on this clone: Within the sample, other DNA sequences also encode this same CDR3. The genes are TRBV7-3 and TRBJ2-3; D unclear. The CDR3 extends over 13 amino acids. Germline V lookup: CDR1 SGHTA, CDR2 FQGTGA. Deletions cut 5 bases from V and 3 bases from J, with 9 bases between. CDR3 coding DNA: TGTGCCAGCAGCCCGGACCCTACAGATACGCAGTATTTT. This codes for CASSPDPTDTQYF.